This is a list of T cell receptor beta chains from one sample in a study of blood T cell repertoires in COVID-19. Clones were sequenced by immunoSEQ multiplex PCR, and TCRdb holds only the in-frame ones, with some missing. The sample has about 84,000 clones, roughly 80% seen once. The sample consisted of peripheral blood. The receptors shown here come from a woman older than 75 with acute or convalescent COVID-19. Both conserved end residues are part of each CDR3. The order of the fields is D gene, clone size, J gene, CDR3 length, V gene, CDR3 DNA, CDR3 protein. A D gene is named only where the DNA matches it firmly. Clone size, where shown, is once, few, many, or a class for clones that have expanded.

>-|-|TRBJ2-5|14|TRBV7-3
TGTGCCAGCAGCTTAAACCCAGGCCAAGAGACCCAGTACTTC
CASSLNPGQETQYF
>-|-|TRBJ2-7|17|TRBV2
TGTGCCAGCAGTGACTCCGCTAGGTTGCTACCCTTCTACGAGCAGTACTTC
CASSDSARLLPFYEQYF
>-|-|TRBJ1-2|16|TRBV19
TGTGCCAGTAGTATCGAGAGGCTACCCTTTAACTATGGCTACACCTTC
CASSIERLPFNYGYTF
>TRBD1|-|TRBJ2-5|15|TRBV11-3
TGTGCCAGCAACGTTGGCAGGGGGCTTCAGGAGACCCAGTACTTC
CASNVGRGLQETQYF
>TRBD1|-|TRBJ2-5|13|TRBV3-1/TRBV3-2
TGTGCCAGCAGCCAACCAGGGGGAGAGACCCAGTACTTC
CASSQPGGETQYF
>TRBD1|-|TRBJ1-3|18|TRBV11-2
TGTGCCAGCAGCCGGTTTTTGGGGACAGGACTCTCTGGAAACACCATATATTTT
CASSRFLGTGLSGNTIYF
>TRBD1|-|TRBJ2-5|14|TRBV3-1/TRBV3-2
TGTGCCAGCAGCCAAGGGACAGGGTCGGGGACCCAGTACTTC
CASSQGTGSGTQYF
>TRBD2|once|TRBJ2-1|15|TRBV18
TGTGCCAGCTCACCCGCGACTAGCGGTTACAATGAGCAGTTCTTC
CASSPATSGYNEQFF
>TRBD1|-|TRBJ2-7|12|TRBV28
TGTGCCATAAGGGGGCCCTCCTACGAGCAGTACTTC
CAIRGPSYEQYF
>-|-|TRBJ2-1|15|TRBV18
TGTGCCAGCTCACCGGGCGGGGGCCTTTACAATGAGCAGTTCTTC
CASSPGGGLYNEQFF
>-|-|TRBJ1-4|13|TRBV11-2
TGTGCCAGCAGCTTAGACAGGGATGAAAAACTGTTTTTT
CASSLDRDEKLFF
>TRBD1|once|TRBJ2-7|12|TRBV5-5
TGTGCCACCGGGCAGGGGGCTAGCGAGCAGTACTTC
CATGQGASEQYF
>-|-|TRBJ1-5|15|TRBV9
TGTGCCAGCAGCGCAGAGGAGGGAAGCAATCAGCCCCAGCATTTT
CASSAEEGSNQPQHF
>-|-|TRBJ2-2|17|TRBV27
TGTGCCAGCAGTCAAGGCAGGGGCGCGGGGAACACCGGGGAGCTGTTTTTT
CASSQGRGAGNTGELFF
>-|-|TRBJ2-7|13|TRBV18
TGTGCCAGCTCACTCAGGGGCGAGTACGAGCAGTACTTC
CASSLRGEYEQYF
>-|-|TRBJ1-3|15|TRBV18
TGTGCCAGCTCACCTGAACAGTTCTCTGGAAACACCATATATTTT
CASSPEQFSGNTIYF
>TRBD1|-|TRBJ1-2|16|TRBV12-5
TGTGCTAGTTCAGGAACAGGGACGACAGGGGGCTATGGCTACACCTTC
CASSGTGTTGGYGYTF
>-|-|TRBJ1-2|15|TRBV6-1
TGTGCCAGCAGTGAAAGGTCGCGGGCGGTCGGCGGATGCACCTTC
CASSERSRAVGGCTF
>-|-|TRBJ1-5|14|TRBV19
TGTGCCAGTAGCCTGGGGGGGGCTTATCAGCCCCAGCATTTT
CASSLGGAYQPQHF
>-|few|TRBJ2-7|13|TRBV18
TGTGCCAGCTCAAGCGACAGGTCCTACGAGCAGTACTTC
CASSSDRSYEQYF
>-|once|TRBJ1-2|14|TRBV5-4
TGTGCCAGCAGCTTGGCCGGGACTAACTATGGCTACACCTTC
CASSLAGTNYGYTF
>TRBD2|-|TRBJ2-1|19|TRBV9
TGTGCCAGCAGCGTAGATAGCGGGGGGGTAAGGAGCCTCTACAATGAGCAGTTCTTC
CASSVDSGGVRSLYNEQFF
>TRBD1|-|TRBJ1-5|16|TRBV2
TGTGCCAGCAGTCCCCGGGGGGGACAGCGCAATCAGCCCCAGCATTTT
CASSPRGGQRNQPQHF
>-|-|TRBJ2-7|13|TRBV11-2
TGTGCCAGCAGTCGAATTCAGGGCTACGAGCAGTACTTC
CASSRIQGYEQYF
>-|-|TRBJ2-7|15|TRBV11-3
TGTGCCAGCAGCTTAGGAGGCACTAGTAAGCACGAGCAGTACTTC
CASSLGGTSKHEQYF
>TRBD1|-|TRBJ2-1|14|TRBV10-3
TGTGCCATCAGCCCGGGACAGGGCCCCAATGAGCAGTTCTTC
CAISPGQGPNEQFF
>TRBD2|-|TRBJ2-1|16|TRBV11-3
TGTGCCAGCAGCTTAAGGCTAGCGGGGGGGCCAATTGAGCAGTTCTTC
CASSLRLAGGPIEQFF
>TRBD1|-|TRBJ2-5|15|TRBV20-1
TGCAGTGCTAGTTCGGACAGGGGGACTCAAGAGACCCAGTACTTC
CSASSDRGTQETQYF
>TRBD1|-|TRBJ1-2|15|TRBV19
TGTGCCAGTAGTACCAAACGGGACAGTGACTATGGCTACACCTTC
CASSTKRDSDYGYTF
>-|once|TRBJ1-2|15|TRBV6-1
TGTGCCAGCAGTGAAGGGCCCGGAGCTAACTATGGCTACACCTTC
CASSEGPGANYGYTF
>TRBD1|once|TRBJ2-7|13|TRBV2
TGTGCCAGCAGCCCGGACAGGAACTACGAGCAGTACTTC
CASSPDRNYEQYF
>-|-|TRBJ1-6|15|TRBV7-8
TGTGCCAGCAGCTTAGGGATAGCTATGGGTTCACCCCTCCACTTT
CASSLGIAMGSPLHF
>TRBD1|-|TRBJ1-3|14|TRBV28
TGTGCCAGCACATCGACAGGGACTGGAAACACCATATATTTT
CASTSTGTGNTIYF
>-|-|TRBJ1-2|13|TRBV30
TGTGCCTGGATTAGACAGGCCAACTATGGCTACACCTTC
CAWIRQANYGYTF
>-|-|TRBJ2-3|14|TRBV3-1/TRBV3-2
TGTGCCAGCAGGCGGGGTGCTAGCACAGATACGCAGTATTTT
CASRRGASTDTQYF
>TRBD2|-|TRBJ2-1|14|TRBV27
TGTGCCAGCAGGACTAGCGTGCTCTACAATGAGCAGTTCTTC
CASRTSVLYNEQFF
>TRBD1|-|TRBJ1-2|13|TRBV6-5
TGTGCCAGCAGGCAAGGGACAGGGGGTGGCTACACCTTC
CASRQGTGGGYTF
>-|few|TRBJ2-2|18|TRBV27
TGTGCCAGCGCTCCTGTCATGAGCGGGACAACAAACACCGGGGAGCTGTTTTTT
CASAPVMSGTTNTGELFF
>-|few|TRBJ1-4|13|TRBV2
TGTGCCAGCAGCGGGGGTGCTAATGAAAAACTGTTTTTT
CASSGGANEKLFF
>-|-|TRBJ2-7|18|TRBV7-9
TGTGCCAGCAGCCCCGCCAGTATGACAGCGACCCCCTCCTACGAGCAGTACTTC
CASSPASMTATPSYEQYF
>TRBD1|-|TRBJ1-5|16|TRBV7-2
TGTGCCAGCAGCTACCGGGACAGGGGCAGGAATCAGCCCCAGCATTTT
CASSYRDRGRNQPQHF
>-|-|TRBJ1-3|13|TRBV27
TGTGCCAGCAGTTTCGACAGTGGAAACACCATATATTTT
CASSFDSGNTIYF
>TRBD2|-|TRBJ2-1|14|TRBV19
TGTGCCAGTGGTAGACTAGCGGGGGGCTATGAGCAGTTCTTC
CASGRLAGGYEQFF
>-|once|TRBJ2-5|13|TRBV7-3
TGTGCCAGCAGCTTAAACGGTAGAGAGACCCAGTACTTC
CASSLNGRETQYF
>-|-|TRBJ1-3|13|TRBV11-2
TGTGCCAGCAGTTTCCAGGGGGGAAACACCATATATTTT
CASSFQGGNTIYF
>-|-|TRBJ2-2|15|TRBV6-5
TGTGCCAGCAGGACCTCCGGGAGGAACACCGGGGAGCTGTTTTTT
CASRTSGRNTGELFF
>-|-|TRBJ1-1|16|TRBV7-9
TGTGCCAGCAGCTTAGGTTGGGGCACTATGAACACTGAAGCTTTCTTT
CASSLGWGTMNTEAFF
>TRBD2|-|TRBJ2-1|14|TRBV5-1
TGCGCCAGCAGCGCGGGCGGGGGGGTATATGAGCAGTTCTTC
CASSAGGGVYEQFF
>TRBD2|-|TRBJ2-2|14|TRBV11-3
TGTGCCAGCAGCTTTACCGGGAGGGCCGGGGAGCTGTTTTTT
CASSFTGRAGELFF
>-|-|TRBJ1-1|13|TRBV6-6
TGTGCCAGCAGGAGGGAGTTGTACACTGAAGCTTTCTTT
CASRRELYTEAFF
>TRBD1|once|TRBJ1-2|12|TRBV28
TGTGCCAGCAGCCCGACAGGGGAAGGCTACACCTTC
CASSPTGEGYTF
>TRBD1|-|TRBJ1-2|15|TRBV28
TGTGCCAGCAGTGAGGGACAGGGGGGGAACTATGGCTACACCTTC
CASSEGQGGNYGYTF
>-|-|TRBJ2-7|15|TRBV7-9
TGTGCCAGCAGCTTAAAAGGGCAGGGGTTGAACGAGCAGTACTTC
CASSLKGQGLNEQYF
>-|many|TRBJ2-5|15|TRBV11-2
TGTGCCAGCAGCTTAGACAGTTCCCCATCTAGGACCCAGTACTTC
CASSLDSSPSRTQYF